These 3 T cell receptor beta chains share one sample of origin, sequenced in a study of blood T cell repertoires in COVID-19. Sequencing used immunoSEQ multiplex PCR; TCRdb keeps in-frame clones, though not all of them. Among 90,000 to 100,000 clones listed, over 70% were seen once. The sequencing input was peripheral blood. These receptor sequences come from a man in his 60s with acute or convalescent COVID-19.

The chain joins TRBV5-4 to TRBJ2-7; 10 nucleotides line up with TRBD2. Germline V CDR1 and CDR2: SGHNT, YYREEE (reference sequence). V shed 6 bases, J shed 3 bases, and the junction held 15 bases outside the gene matches. This CDR3 spans 17 amino acids. CDR3 in DNA: TGTGCCAGCACCCTGGCCGGGGGGCTAGCGGGAGTCTACGAGCAGTACTTC. Encoded protein: CASTLAGGLAGVYEQYF.

CDR3 nucleotides: TGTGCCTGGACCTCTGGGACAGGGGATTCACCCCTCCACTTT. It specifies CAWTSGTGDSPLHF. The chain carries TRBV30 and TRBJ1-6; 10 bases line up with TRBD1. The germline CDR1 and CDR2 sequences are GTSNPN and SVGIG (reference sequence). V lost 4 bases to trimming and J lost 8 bases; unmatched junction nucleotides: 5. CDR3 length: 14 amino acids. Drawing the rest from reference TRBV30 and TRBJ1-6, the complete variable domain is SQTIHQWPATLVQPVGSPLSLECTVEGTSNPNLYWYRQAAGRGLQLLFYSVGIGQISSEVPQNLSASRPQDRQFILSSKKLLLSDSGFYLCAWTSGTGDSPLHFGNGTRLTVT.

V gene TRBV7-2 combines with J gene TRBJ2-2; 7 positions match TRBD2. The CDR3 has 14 amino acids. Germline V gene sequence: CDR1 SGHTA, CDR2 FQGNSA. With 1 base clipped from V and 7 bases from J, the junction kept 3 bases outside the gene matches. The CDR3 loop reads CASSLVGGSGELFF. As DNA, the CDR3 is TGTGCCAGCAGCTTAGTGGGGGGGAGCGGGGAGCTGTTTTTT.